The source of this TCR beta chain is a study of human T cells and chemical hapten exposure. Study-wide results and limits: TCRs at a frequency above 1 in 1000 stayed unchanged with DPC sensitization.

The study used a library that attached unique molecular identifiers to individual cDNA molecules. Authors' data handling: Sampled TCR counts reached a median of around 89,000 per sample, with values ranging from 23,224 to 690,600. Each CDR3 protein is one row after TCRdb ran MiXCR on the RACE reads. TCRdb's processing, not the authors', yielded these V and J calls. Seen here are about 65,000 distinct CDR3 sequences, roughly 6.6% observed once, and the top ten hold under 4.5%. The time point is: healthy volunteer bleed at 6 weeks. Unfractionated whole blood was the source from which total RNA was extracted. The V end was cut by 2 bases, the J end by 1 base, with 6 bases between. The CDR3 loop spans 13 amino acids. Germline V gene sequence: CDR1 SGHRS, CDR2 YFSETQ. The sample holds a few counts of this clonotype. What it binds is not known.

The material sequenced was whole blood. This clonotype was sampled from a female donor in good health. Some clones in this sample may be carry-over from other donors' samples. The genes are TRBV5-1 and TRBJ1-1; D not resolved. This CDR3 reads CASSFTGNTEAFF. CDR3 nucleotide sequence: TGCGCCAGCAGCTTCACGGGGAACACTGAAGCTTTCTTT.